Included here is one TCR beta chain sequence, with context. This CDR3 has 14 amino acids. CDR1 SGHRS and CDR2 YFSETQ come from the germline V gene. No DNA is given; TCRdb re-called the 5' RACE reads and lists each CDR3 protein once. This specimen shows hundreds of thousands of distinct CDR3 sequences; the ten leading clones hold roughly 4.2%. The data are from a study of T cells expressing NK-cell markers. About the research overall: Seven of the eight sequenced donors were classified as HCMV-seropositive, and one was classified as seronegative.

The receptor was isolated from a woman aged 18-70 years in good health. The chain links TRBV5-1 to TRBJ1-4; TCRdb outputs TRBD1, but without DNA this stays unchecked. The source material was blood T cells: a sorted CD56 or NKG2C T cell subset, CD4+ or CD8+ T cells, or bulk PBMC T cells (not recorded which). CDR3 amino acids: CASSAGGVPEKLFF.